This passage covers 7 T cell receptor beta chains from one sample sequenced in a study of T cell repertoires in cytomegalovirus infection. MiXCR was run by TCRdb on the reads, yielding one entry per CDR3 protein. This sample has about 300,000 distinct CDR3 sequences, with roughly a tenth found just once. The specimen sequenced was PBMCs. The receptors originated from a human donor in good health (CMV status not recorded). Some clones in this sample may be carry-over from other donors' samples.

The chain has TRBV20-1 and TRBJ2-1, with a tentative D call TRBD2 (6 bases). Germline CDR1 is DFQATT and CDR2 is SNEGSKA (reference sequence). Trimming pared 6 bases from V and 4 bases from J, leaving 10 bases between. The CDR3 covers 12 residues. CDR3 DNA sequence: TGCAGTGCCCTTGGGGGGTACAATGAGCAGTTCTTC. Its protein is CSALGGYNEQFF.

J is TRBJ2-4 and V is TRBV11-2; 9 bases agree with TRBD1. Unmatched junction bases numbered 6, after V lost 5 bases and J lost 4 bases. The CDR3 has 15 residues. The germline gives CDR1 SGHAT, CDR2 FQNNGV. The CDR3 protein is CASSPRGQGKNIQYF. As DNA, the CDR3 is TGTGCCAGCAGCCCACGGGGACAGGGAAAAAACATTCAGTACTTC.

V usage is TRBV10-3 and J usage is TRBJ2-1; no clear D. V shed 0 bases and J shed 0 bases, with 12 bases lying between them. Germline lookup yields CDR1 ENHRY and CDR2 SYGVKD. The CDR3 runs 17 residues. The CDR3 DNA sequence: TGTGCCATCAGTGAGTCGACGGGCCTGAGCTCCTACAATGAGCAGTTCTTC. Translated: CAISESTGLSSYNEQFF.

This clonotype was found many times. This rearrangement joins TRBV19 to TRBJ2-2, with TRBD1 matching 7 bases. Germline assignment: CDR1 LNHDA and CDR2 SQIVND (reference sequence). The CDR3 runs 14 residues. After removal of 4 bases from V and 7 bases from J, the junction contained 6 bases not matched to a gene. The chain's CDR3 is CASSTGGRHGELFF. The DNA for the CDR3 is TGTGCCAGTAGTACAGGGGGTAGGCACGGGGAGCTGTTTTTT.

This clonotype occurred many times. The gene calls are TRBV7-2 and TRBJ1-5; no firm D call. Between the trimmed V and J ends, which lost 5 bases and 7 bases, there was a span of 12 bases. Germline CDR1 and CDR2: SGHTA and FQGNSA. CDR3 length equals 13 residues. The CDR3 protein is CASSLAGTQPQHF. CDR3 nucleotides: TGTGCCAGCAGCCTGGCGGGTACGCAGCCCCAGCATTTT.

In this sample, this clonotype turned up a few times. The CDR3 DNA is TGTGCCAGCAGTGAAGATTCAGACGAAACTGAAGCTTTCTTT. Amino acid sequence: CASSEDSDETEAFF. J is TRBJ1-1 and V is TRBV2; the D is unclear. Germline V gives CDR1 SNHLY, CDR2 FYNNEI. The CDR3 covers 14 residues. Between the trimmed V and J ends, which lost 1 base and 5 bases, there was a span of 11 bases.

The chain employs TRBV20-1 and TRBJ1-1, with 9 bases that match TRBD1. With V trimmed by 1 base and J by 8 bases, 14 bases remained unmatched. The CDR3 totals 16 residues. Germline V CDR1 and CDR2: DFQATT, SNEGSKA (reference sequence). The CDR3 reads CSARVPPGQGTLEAFF. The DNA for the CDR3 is TGCAGTGCTAGAGTTCCCCCGGGACAGGGAACGTTAGAAGCTTTCTTT.